This T cell receptor (beta chain) was sequenced during a study of regulatory T cells in long-lasting Graves disease. The time point was: newly diagnosed GD, antithyroid drugs for less than 3 months. The TCR library was made from RNA that had been extracted from PBMCs in TRIzol. TCR beta libraries were built with iRepertoire HTBI primers and Arm-PCR of CDR3 regions. TCRdb re-analysed the multiplex PCR reads in MiXCR, keeping a single row per CDR3 protein. Of about 400,000 distinct CDR3 sequences listed, around 15% were seen once; the top ten hold 20% to 25%. In its sample, this clonotype was seen many times. V lost 0 bases and J lost 3, with 6 bases in between. Germline V gives CDR1 LGHDT, CDR2 YNNKEL (reference sequence). This CDR3 region has 13 residues. The same data also contributed to another study, on T cells in Graves' hyperthyroidism and ophthalmopathy. This second study notes: Researchers ran a first-round RT-PCR on the TCR CDR3 using the HTBI primer set.

The clonotype was recovered from a woman under 30 with Graves disease. The chain carries TRBV3-1 and TRBJ2-7; D is uncertain. The sequenced sample was peripheral blood mononuclear cells (PBMCs), obtained at new diagnosis, from a patient treated with antithyroid drugs. In DNA form, the CDR3 reads TGTGCCAGCAGCCAAGAATGGGGCTACGAGCAGTACTTC. This gives the protein CASSQEWGYEQYF.